The T cell receptor beta chain under discussion was sequenced for a study of cytomegalovirus exposure and HLA in healthy donors (dated by TCRdb to 2016 to 2017). About the investigation overall: An earlier analysis of under 600 of the donors reported about 250 Gb of sequence data and 117 million unique TCR beta sequences from 150 million to 200 million T cells. Roughly 300 gigabases of sequencing data and approximately 84 million unique TCR sequences were included in an early release covering about 700 HLA-typed donors. Of the approximately 400 genotyped donors, 65% to 90% fell in the genetic ancestry cluster associated with self-reported Caucasian donors. The aim of the study was to test whether cataloging public T cell receptors could identify signatures of past pathogen exposure. Using immunosequencing, the study profiled T cell repertoires from 500 to 800 subjects and related those repertoires to cytomegalovirus serostatus. A separate validation cohort of roughly 120 different subjects was used in addition to the 666-subject first cohort. To predict cytomegalovirus infection status, the study combined high-throughput TCR immunosequencing, statistical association of individual TCRs with disease status, and machine learning. A later analysis re-analyzed previously published TCR beta repertoires from 550 to 700 donors and added high-resolution HLA genotyping to study TCR occurrence patterns. The later analysis used no new phenotypic data to find candidate immune exposures, relying instead on TCR beta sequences and their occurrence across donors. In an earlier analysis of several hundred of the donors, high-throughput TCR beta sequencing was used to judge whether each TCR beta V gene segment behaved as functional or pseudogenic. Donor age, sex, ethnicity and CMV serostatus were compiled together with the repertoire data. A later genetic analysis took genome-wide SNP genotypes for about three fifths of the 666 donors and used that subset as a discovery cohort. Every repertoire in the discovery cohort had been generated on one and the same sequencing platform. HLA typing covered class I and class II loci at four-digit resolution. The number of typed donors differed by locus: roughly 620-630 for A, B, C, DRB1 and DQB1; approximately 540 for DQA1; over 600 for DPA1; and about 470 for DPB1. Roughly 5 DR-DQ haplotypes were handled as single units for association and clustering, since linkage in the cohort was strong. Among roughly 400 genotyped donors of the cohort, an average of roughly 230,000 unique TCR beta nucleotide sequences was sequenced per donor, of which roughly 18% were non-productive. General study outcomes and caveats: The authors suggested that the approach could potentially be extended to other disease states and immunological phenotypes. V-gene and J-gene trimming of TCR beta chains was associated with a missense DCLRE1C variant in a later genetic analysis, and the association was replicated in an independent cohort. In an earlier analysis of some 550 of the donors, most TCR beta V segments were observed in productive rearrangements about 87% or about 30% of the time, broadly matching IMGT annotations. CMV serostatus was the only immune exposure information available for the cohort. Several of the top co-occurrence clusters appeared to be linked to parvovirus B19, influenza, CMV and Epstein-Barr virus, according to a later analysis. Some IMGT-functional V segments, including TRBV6-2 and TRBV6-3, could not be told apart with the 87-base-pair reads, so those segments were excluded. In a later analysis, HLA-associated TCR beta chains were found to be more clonally expanded and to have lower generation probabilities than equally common non-associated chains. The classifier was reported to diagnose cytomegalovirus status with high specificity and sensitivity in both the original and validation cohorts. The study listed 150 to 200 TCR beta chains as associated with cytomegalovirus. In a later analysis, the rate of TCR association differed among HLA loci, with DRB1 alleles having the most associated TCRs and HLA-C alleles having the fewest. Correlated functional status among segregating V segments might be attributable to linkage disequilibrium, but an unknown experimental factor could not be ruled out. Because counts were too low, about 17 rarely observed V segments, including chromosome 9 orphons, were excluded from the earlier analysis of under 650 of the donors. In vitro tests confirmed that a few of the cytomegalovirus-associated TCR beta chains recognize cytomegalovirus antigens. Because some donors lacked HLA typing at each locus, the association tests relied only on the typed subset. While some public TCRs were present in many individuals, most TCR sequences turned up only very rarely across donors. At a false discovery rate of 0.05, a later analysis linked fewer than 20,000 TCR beta sequences to specific HLA alleles. Presence/absence analyses assumed roughly uniform sequencing depth across donors, an assumption that may not hold. The cohort was sequenced for TCR beta chains only, and without alpha or paired-chain data the features that could be detected were limited. The sequencing pipeline was judged likely to have produced a cluster of highly shared sequence variants as a technical artifact. A further reported finding was that TCR beta sequences accurately predicted the HLA-A and HLA-B alleles for most subjects in the first cohort. Most CMV-associated TCR beta chains appeared to be HLA-restricted in a later analysis, and the HLA associations seemed to be driven largely by CMV exposure. When HLA alleles, especially DR and DQ, strongly co-occurred, attributing TCR associations to individual alleles was difficult. A later genetic analysis reported fewer N-insertions in productive TCRs among donors in an Asian-associated ancestry cluster than the roughly 670-donor mean.

The germline V gene (reference sequence) sets CDR1 to SEHNR and CDR2 to FQNEAQ. Germline trimming: 0 bases from V, 8 bases from J; junction bases outside gene matches: 4. From the cysteine up to the phenylalanine, the CDR3 has a length of 16 residues. Just the 48-base CDR3 DNA is kept, in frame starting at base 1. The cohort was made up of under 800 healthy bone marrow donors. All cohort members were sampled while nominally healthy, although unrecorded immune exposures were likely present. The donor tested CMV seronegative, placing the donor among the approximately 360 seronegative members of the cohort. A peripheral blood sample was collected from each donor, and TCR beta sequencing was performed on peripheral blood mononuclear cells. The Qiagen DNeasy Blood Extraction Kit was used to extract genomic DNA from the blood cell samples. The library was generated by the immunoSEQ multiplex PCR assay. For the multiplex PCR, a mixture combining 60 forward primers for TCR Vbeta segments and 13 reverse primers for TCR Jbeta segments was used. A multiplex PCR assay on genomic DNA amplified the CDR3 region of rearranged TCR beta genes. The Illumina HiSeq System was used to sequence the amplified TCR beta libraries as 87-base-pair reads. The paper's processing steps were these. Across the 500 to 850 repertoires, a later analysis counted some 81 million unique TCR beta chains, some 11 million of which were shared by at least two donors. To remove PCR and sequencing errors, raw reads were error-corrected and collapsed into unique sequences using a nearest-neighbor algorithm that merged closely related sequences. V, D and J gene segments were assigned by aligning CDR3 sequences to IMGT reference sequences. Each retained sequence needed at least a six-nucleotide match to both a V gene segment and a J gene segment. A rearrangement counted as productive if the CDR3 had no stop codons and remained in frame with V and J, and every other rearrangement counted as non-productive. CDR3 was defined by IMGT convention, running from the second conserved V-encoded cysteine to the conserved J-encoded phenylalanine. In an earlier analysis of roughly 580 of the donors, sequences lacking an unambiguous match to a single V gene segment were excluded. In an earlier analysis of almost 600 of the donors, a V segment was called functional when productive rearrangements were above 56.7%, and segregating when the standard deviation between donors exceeded 5%. A statistical classification framework was built for diagnosing cytomegalovirus status from the catalog of TCR beta chain sequences. A later analysis assigned V and J genes by comparing TCR nucleotide sequences with IMGT/GENE-DB human TR gene sequences. A later analysis assigned CDR3 sequences and most-parsimonious VDJ recombination scenarios with the TCRdist pipeline. In a later analysis, each TCR beta chain was defined by its CDR3 amino acid sequence together with its V-gene family, and reads lacking a unique V-gene family were excluded. To address suspected cross-contamination and a sequencing artifact, a later analysis removed approximately 590 highly shared, low-generation-probability nucleotide sequences. A later analysis calculated a clonal expansion index for each public chain from normalized within-repertoire ranks of inferred template counts. In a later analysis, generation probabilities were computed with a VDJ recombination model fitted to out-of-frame rearrangements, and the resulting probabilities were checked against IGoR. In a later analysis, hypergeometric tests were used to score TCR-TCR, TCR-HLA and TCR-CMV co-occurrence, with a repertoire-size bias correction applied to TCR pairs. A later analysis estimated false discovery rates by permuting HLA or CMV assignments 20 times. In a later analysis, co-occurring TCRs were grouped using DBSCAN, with TCRdist sequence similarity added in when clustering inside HLA-allele-positive subsets. Repertoires with fewer than 30,000 or more than 120,000 public chains, plus five repertoires with anomalous nucleotide sharing, were excluded from co-occurrence clustering. TCRdb took over this immuneACCESS table, retaining in-frame rearrangements with V and J assigned. Such tables are incomplete; in checked studies, under half of the missing clones stem from an unresolved V gene, and the remainder is unexplained. V, J and clone size are those of that table, while D and trimming were read from the DNA. The sample table records about 130,000 clones; 75% to 85% of these occur just once. The top ten clones comprise about 2% of the sample.

Turning to this clone: No antigen is known for it. Per-base qualities were not stored, and no clone one base away is much larger.

This TCR was recovered from a man aged 18 to 35 in good health and CMV-seronegative. The sequenced sample consisted of PBMCs. The sequence is built from TRBV7-9 and TRBJ2-1; TRBD2 fits 13 bases in the junction. In nucleotide form, the sequence is TGTGCCAGCAGCTTAGCCTGGACTAGCGGGAGCTATGAGCAGTTCTTC. It is translated as CASSLAWTSGSYEQFF.